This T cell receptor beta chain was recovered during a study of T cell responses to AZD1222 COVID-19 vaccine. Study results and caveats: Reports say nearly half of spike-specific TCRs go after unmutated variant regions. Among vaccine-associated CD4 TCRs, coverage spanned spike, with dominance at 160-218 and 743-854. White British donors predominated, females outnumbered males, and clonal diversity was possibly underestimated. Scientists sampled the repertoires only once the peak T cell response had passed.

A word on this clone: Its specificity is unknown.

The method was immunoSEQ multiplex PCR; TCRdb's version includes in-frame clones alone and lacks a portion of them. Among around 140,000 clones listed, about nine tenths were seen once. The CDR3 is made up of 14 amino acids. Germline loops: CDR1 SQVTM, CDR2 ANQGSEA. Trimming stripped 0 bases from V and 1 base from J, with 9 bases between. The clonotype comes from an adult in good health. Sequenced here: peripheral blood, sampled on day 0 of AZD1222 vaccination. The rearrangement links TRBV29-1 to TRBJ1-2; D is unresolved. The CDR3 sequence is CSVEDRKGNYGYTF. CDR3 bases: TGCAGCGTTGAAGATCGCAAGGGTAACTATGGCTACACCTTC.